The 18 T cell receptor beta chains presented below share a single source sample, sequenced in a study of CD8+ T cells in alopecia areata. Treatment noted: oral pan-JAK inhibitor, 5-10 mg twice daily. Following RNA extraction, reverse transcription yielded cDNA that acted as the sequencing template. The repertoire was sequenced with immunoSEQ multiplex PCR; TCRdb's copy has only in-frame clones and lacks some. The sample carries about 100,000 clones, about three fifths recorded once. Sample: CD8+ T cells sorted from blood, taken at approximately week 60, from a patient treated with tofacitinib. The receptors were sampled from a human donor with alopecia areata.

This chain uses TRBV2 with TRBJ2-7; D gene unclear. The CDR3 covers 11 residues. Looked up from germline, CDR1 is SNHLY and CDR2 is FYNNEI. V was trimmed by 4 bases and J by 3 bases, leaving 4 bases between them. The CDR3 DNA follows: TGTGCCAGCAGTGTCGTCTACGAGCAGTACTTC. Residues: CASSVVYEQYF. The full variable domain, its missing parts supplied by reference TRBV2 and TRBJ2-7, is EPEVTQTPSHQVTQMGQEVILRCVPISNHLYFYWYRQILGQKVEFLVSFYNNEISEKSEIFDDQFSVERPDGSNFTLKIRSTKLEDSAMYFCASSVVYEQYFGPGTRLTVT.

V usage is TRBV5-4 and J usage is TRBJ1-1, with 9 bases fitting TRBD1. Per germline, CDR1 SGHNT and CDR2 YYREEE (reference sequence). This CDR3 has 14 amino acids. V dropped 0 bases and J dropped 5; count of bases not matched to a gene: 2. The CDR3 region has the DNA TGTGCCAGCAGCTTGGACAGGGGGCTTACTGAAGCTTTCTTT. Its protein product is CASSLDRGLTEAFF.

V is TRBV30 and J is TRBJ1-5; D is ambiguous. The germline V gene has CDR1 GTSNPN and CDR2 SVGIG (reference sequence). The CDR3 contains 12 residues. Trimming stripped 5 bases from V and 4 bases from J, with 9 bases between. The CDR3 DNA follows: TGTGCCTGGGGGAAGAGTAATCAGCCCCAGCATTTT. This sequence encodes CAWGKSNQPQHF.

The chain recombines TRBV27 with TRBJ2-7, with 7 nucleotides matching TRBD2. Per germline, CDR1 MNHEY and CDR2 SMNVEV (reference sequence). V shed 3 bases, J shed 7 bases, and the junction held 3 bases outside the gene matches. CDR3 size: 12 residues. The CDR3 sequence is CASSFGGGEQYF. The CDR3 DNA is TGTGCCAGCAGTTTTGGGGGGGGAGAGCAGTACTTC.

The chain combines TRBV9 with TRBJ1-1, with D uncertain. V gave up 2 bases and J gave up 1 base, with 3 bases separating them. The germline V gene encodes CDR1 SGDLS and CDR2 YYNGEE. CDR3 length equals 12 residues. CDR3 in amino acids: CASSVENTEAFF. The CDR3 coding sequence is TGTGCCAGCAGCGTCGAGAACACTGAAGCTTTCTTT.

This rearrangement joins TRBV6-1 to TRBJ1-4, with D unclear. Between the trimmed V and J ends, which lost 6 bases and 0 bases, there was a span of 14 bases. Germline assignment: CDR1 MNHNS and CDR2 SASEGT. There are 16 residues in the CDR3. The CDR3 sequence: CASSETRKATNEKLFF. CDR3 nucleotide sequence: TGTGCCAGCAGCGAAACACGGAAGGCAACTAATGAAAAACTGTTTTTT.

This clone showed up just once. This chain uses TRBV5-1 with TRBJ2-1, with 7 nucleotides matching TRBD2. The length of the CDR3 is 16 residues. Germline V CDR1 and CDR2: SGHRS, YFSETQ. Trimming took 0 bases from V and 2 from J; bases not matched to a gene: 5. The DNA of the CDR3 is TGCGCCAGCAGCTTGGATATGGCGGGGGCCTACAATGAGCAGTTCTTC. Its protein product is CASSLDMAGAYNEQFF. Drawing the rest from reference TRBV5-1 and TRBJ2-1, the complete variable domain is KAGVTQTPRYLIKTRGQQVTLSCSPISGHRSVSWYQQTPGQGLQFLFEYFSETQRNKGNFPGRFSGRQFSNSRSEMNVSTLELGDSALYLCASSLDMAGAYNEQFFGPGTRLTVL.

This clone was counted a few times. The CDR3 DNA reads as TGTGCCAGCAGCCCCCAGGGACGGGACTCCTACGAGCAGTACTTC. Its protein is CASSPQGRDSYEQYF. The chain links TRBV7-9 to TRBJ2-7, with D possibly being TRBD1 or TRBD2 (5 bases each). The CDR3 runs to 15 residues. CDR1 and CDR2 (germline): SEHNR, FQNEAQ (reference sequence). V lost 5 bases to trimming and J lost 0 bases, with 14 bases between them.

This clone occurred a few times. The CDR3 region is CASSLDRTYEQYF. CDR3 DNA: TGCGCCAGCAGCTTGGACAGGACCTACGAGCAGTACTTC. The V gene is TRBV5-1, the J gene TRBJ2-7; TRBD1 might be the D (5 bases). Trimming removed 0 bases from V and 2 bases from J, with 6 bases in between. Germline-derived CDR1 and CDR2 are SGHRS and YFSETQ. This CDR3 is built from 13 residues.

The gene calls are TRBV4-2 and TRBJ2-7; weak D call: TRBD2 (6 bases). The CDR3 runs 17 residues. Deletions cut 1 base from V and 7 bases from J, with 23 bases between. Germline CDR1 reads LGHNA; CDR2 reads YNFKEQ. The CDR3 nucleotides read TGTGCCAGCAGCCAAGTAACGGAGGGGACTCACCCTTCGGAGCAGTACTTC. It encodes CASSQVTEGTHPSEQYF.

The chain recombines TRBV6-5 with TRBJ2-1; D unresolved. Trimming took 6 bases from V and 7 from J, leaving 7 bases between them. Per the germline V gene, CDR1 is MNHEY and CDR2 is SVGAGI. The CDR3 covers 11 residues. CDR3 DNA sequence: TGTGCCAGCAGGGTGGGAAATGAGCAGTTCTTC. It is translated as CASRVGNEQFF.

J is TRBJ1-2 and V is TRBV19; D ambiguous. This CDR3 is built from 14 residues. V was trimmed by 7 bases and J by 5 bases, leaving 17 bases between them. From germline, CDR1 is LNHDA and CDR2 SQIVND (reference sequence). CDR3 nucleotide sequence: TGTGCCAGTACTCCGGGAAATGGTGAATATGGCTACACCTTC. This sequence encodes CASTPGNGEYGYTF.

This clone has a handful of counts. The chain recombines TRBV29-1 with TRBJ2-7, with D perhaps TRBD2 (5 bases). V was trimmed by 1 base and J by 2 bases, leaving 6 bases between them. The CDR3 runs to 12 residues. Germline values: CDR1 SQVTM, CDR2 ANQGSEA. The CDR3 loop reads CSVEVGAYEQYF. CDR3 nucleotide sequence: TGCAGCGTTGAAGTGGGAGCCTACGAGCAGTACTTC.

The CDR3 sequence is CASATGATNTGELFF. The CDR3 coding sequence is TGTGCCAGCGCCACAGGAGCTACGAACACCGGGGAGCTGTTTTTT. The rearrangement links TRBV9 to TRBJ2-2; TRBD1 is a possible D gene (5 bases). The V gene lost 7 bases and the J gene lost 0 bases, with 13 bases spanning the gap. The CDR3 covers 15 residues. Germline V gene sequence: CDR1 SGDLS, CDR2 YYNGEE.

The V gene is TRBV5-1, the J gene TRBJ2-7; 14 positions match TRBD2. V shed 2 bases and J 4 bases; nucleotides not matched to a gene: 2. CDR1 and CDR2 (germline): SGHRS, YFSETQ. The CDR3 consists of 15 residues. The CDR3 DNA is TGCGCCAGCAGCTTTGGACTAGCGGGAGGATACGAGCAGTACTTC. Its translation: CASSFGLAGGYEQYF.

The chain recombines TRBV27 with TRBJ2-5; tentative D call: TRBD2 (6 bases). The V and J ends lost 2 bases and 4 bases respectively, with 11 bases between them. The CDR3 covers 14 residues. CDR1 and CDR2 (germline): MNHEY, SMNVEV (reference sequence). CDR3 sequence reads: CASSLISGVETQYF. The CDR3 bases are TGTGCCAGCAGTTTAATTTCGGGGGTAGAGACCCAGTACTTC.

This clone has a single count. The chain joins TRBV4-1 to TRBJ1-1; a weak D match, TRBD1 (5 bases). From germline, CDR1 is MGHRA and CDR2 YSYEKL. With 3 bases removed from V and 1 base from J, the gap between germline ends came to 9 bases. CDR3 length: 14 amino acids. CDR3 nucleotides: TGCGCCAGCAGCCATAAACAGGAGAACACTGAAGCTTTCTTT. Translation gives CASSHKQENTEAFF.

The chain is built from TRBV13 and TRBJ2-5, with 10 bases lining up with TRBD2. The CDR3 contains 15 residues. Germline V gene lookup returns CDR1 PRHDT and CDR2 FYEKMQ (reference sequence). Trimming at V came to 4 bases and at J to 5 bases, leaving 7 bases not matched to a gene. In nucleotides, the CDR3 is TGTGCCAGCAGCTCGGGTAGCGGGGGGATCGAGACCCAGTACTTC. Amino acid sequence: CASSSGSGGIETQYF.